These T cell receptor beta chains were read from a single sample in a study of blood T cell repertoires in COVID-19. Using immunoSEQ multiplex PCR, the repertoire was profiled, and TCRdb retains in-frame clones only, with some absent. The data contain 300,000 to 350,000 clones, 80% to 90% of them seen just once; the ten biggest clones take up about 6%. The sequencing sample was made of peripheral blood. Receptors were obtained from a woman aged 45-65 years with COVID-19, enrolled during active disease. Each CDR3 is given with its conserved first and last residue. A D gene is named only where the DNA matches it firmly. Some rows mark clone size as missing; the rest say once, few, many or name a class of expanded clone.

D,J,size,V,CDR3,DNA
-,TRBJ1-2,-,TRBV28,CASSAPSSYGYTF,TGTGCCAGCAGTGCCCCTAGTAGCTATGGCTACACCTTC
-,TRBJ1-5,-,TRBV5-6,CASSRNWRRGSNQPQHF,TGTGCCAGCAGCCGTAACTGGAGGCGAGGGAGCAATCAGCCCCAGCATTTT
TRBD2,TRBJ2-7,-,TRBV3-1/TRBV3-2,CASSPTPASGSYEQYF,TGTGCCAGCAGCCCCACCCCGGCTAGCGGGAGCTACGAGCAGTACTTC
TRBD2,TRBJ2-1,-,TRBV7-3,CASSPPGLAGVEQFF,TGTGCCAGCAGCCCACCGGGACTAGCGGGAGTTGAGCAGTTCTTC
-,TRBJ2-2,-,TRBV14,CASSQDWQDTGELFF,TGTGCCAGCAGCCAAGACTGGCAGGACACCGGGGAGCTGTTTTTT
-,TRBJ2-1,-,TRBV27,CASSPGHLLYNEQFF,TGTGCCAGCAGCCCAGGACACCTCCTTTACAATGAGCAGTTCTTC
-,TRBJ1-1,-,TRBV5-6,CASSHRDSLEAFF,TGTGCCAGCAGCCACCGGGACTCCCTTGAAGCTTTCTTT
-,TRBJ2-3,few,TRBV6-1,CASSEGRWIDTQYF,TGTGCCAGCAGTGAAGGGAGATGGATAGATACGCAGTATTTT
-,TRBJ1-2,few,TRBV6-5,CASSYSLRNGYTF,TGTGCCAGCAGTTACTCGCTCAGAAATGGCTACACCTTC
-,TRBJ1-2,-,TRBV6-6,CASSLGRGWEGYTF,TGTGCCAGCAGTTTAGGTAGAGGATGGGAGGGCTACACCTTC
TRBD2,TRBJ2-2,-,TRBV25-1,CASSDRGLAGGIGELFF,TGTGCCAGCAGTGATCGCGGACTAGCGGGAGGGATCGGGGAGCTGTTTTTT
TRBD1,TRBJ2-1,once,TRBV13,CASSFPTGDVEQFF,TGTGCCAGCAGCTTCCCTACAGGGGATGTTGAGCAGTTCTTC
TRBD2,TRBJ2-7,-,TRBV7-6,CASSEGLAASYEQYF,TGTGCCAGCAGCGAGGGACTAGCGGCCTCCTACGAGCAGTACTTC
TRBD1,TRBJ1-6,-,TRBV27,CASSLRGPGGSPLHF,TGTGCCAGCAGTTTAAGGGGGCCCGGGGGTTCACCCCTCCACTTT
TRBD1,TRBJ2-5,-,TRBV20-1,CSASSRGQETQYF,TGCAGTGCTAGTTCCAGGGGGCAAGAGACCCAGTACTTC
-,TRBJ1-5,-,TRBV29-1,CSVGTRNQPQHF,TGCAGCGTTGGGACACGCAATCAGCCCCAGCATTTT
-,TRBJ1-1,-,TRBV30,CAWFPHGEHTEAFF,TGTGCCTGGTTTCCTCATGGAGAGCACACTGAAGCTTTCTTT
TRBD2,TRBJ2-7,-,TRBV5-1,CASSLGLAGMYEQYF,TGCGCCAGCAGCTTGGGACTAGCGGGAATGTACGAGCAGTACTTC
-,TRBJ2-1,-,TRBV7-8,CASSLGTYNEQFF,TGTGCCAGCAGCCTCGGGACCTACAATGAGCAGTTCTTC
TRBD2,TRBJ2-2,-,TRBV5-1,CASSFSSGLENTGELFF,TGCGCCAGCAGCTTTAGCTCGGGACTAGAGAACACCGGGGAGCTGTTTTTT
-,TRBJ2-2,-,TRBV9,CASSVGDRFGELFF,TGTGCCAGCAGCGTAGGCGACAGATTCGGGGAGCTGTTTTTT
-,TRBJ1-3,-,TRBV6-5,CASSPGGGRRNTIYF,TGTGCCAGCAGCCCCGGGGGGGGGCGAAGAAACACCATATATTTT
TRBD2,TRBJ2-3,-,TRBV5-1,CASSHLVGREVGTDTQYF,TGCGCCAGCAGCCACCTGGTAGGGCGGGAGGTCGGGACAGATACGCAGTATTTT
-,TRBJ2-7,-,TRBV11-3,CASSSGTSGEQYF,TGTGCCAGCAGCTCCGGGACGAGCGGGGAGCAGTACTTC
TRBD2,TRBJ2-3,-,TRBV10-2,CASSVAGGTDTQYF,TGCGCCAGCAGTGTAGCGGGGGGCACAGATACGCAGTATTTT
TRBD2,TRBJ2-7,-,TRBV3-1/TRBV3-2,CASSQLAGSFEQYF,TGTGCCAGCAGCCAGCTAGCGGGATCTTTTGAGCAGTACTTC
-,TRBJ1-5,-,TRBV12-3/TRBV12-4,CASSSKGNQPQHF,TGTGCCAGCAGTTCCAAGGGGAATCAGCCCCAGCATTTT
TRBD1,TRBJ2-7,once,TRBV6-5,CASSWDRYEQYF,TGTGCCAGCAGTTGGGACAGGTACGAGCAGTACTTC
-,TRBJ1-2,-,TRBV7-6,CASSLSRGYTF,TGTGCCAGCAGCCTTTCCCGTGGCTACACCTTC
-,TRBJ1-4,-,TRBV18,CASSQSFGPNEKLFF,TGTGCCAGCTCACAGTCGTTCGGTCCTAATGAAAAACTGTTTTTT
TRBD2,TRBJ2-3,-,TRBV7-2,CASRWGLAGADTQYF,TGTGCCAGCAGATGGGGACTAGCGGGAGCAGATACGCAGTATTTT
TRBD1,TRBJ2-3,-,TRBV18,CASSPDRGVTDTQYF,TGTGCCAGCTCACCCGACAGGGGCGTAACAGATACGCAGTATTTT
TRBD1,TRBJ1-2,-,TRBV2,CASSGTGANYGYTF,TGTGCCAGCAGTGGGACAGGAGCTAACTATGGCTACACCTTC
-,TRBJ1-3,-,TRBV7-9,CASSSGQSYSGNTIYF,TGTGCCAGCAGCTCAGGACAGTCATACTCTGGAAACACCATATATTTT
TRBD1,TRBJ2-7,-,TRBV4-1,CASSPGGHSGGYEQYF,TGCGCCAGCAGCCCAGGGGGTCATTCAGGGGGCTACGAGCAGTACTTC
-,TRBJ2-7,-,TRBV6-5,CASRSAWRTIREQYF,TGTGCCAGCAGAAGTGCCTGGCGCACTATACGAGAGCAGTACTTC
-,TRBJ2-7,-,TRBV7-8,CASSAGPAGDEQYF,TGTGCCAGCAGCGCGGGGCCCGCCGGGGATGAGCAGTACTTC
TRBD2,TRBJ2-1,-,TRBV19,CASSRLAGWNEQFF,TGTGCCAGTAGCCGACTAGCGGGATGGAATGAGCAGTTCTTC
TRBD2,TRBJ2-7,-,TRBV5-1,CASSPTSGRGEQYF,TGCGCCAGCAGCCCTACTAGCGGGAGGGGCGAGCAGTACTTC
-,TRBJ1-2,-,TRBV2,CASSENRGGYGYTF,TGTGCCAGCAGTGAAAACCGGGGAGGCTATGGCTACACCTTC
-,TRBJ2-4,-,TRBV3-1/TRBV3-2,CASSQEHPKYRAKNIQYF,TGTGCCAGCAGCCAAGAGCACCCCAAGTACAGAGCCAAAAACATTCAGTACTTC
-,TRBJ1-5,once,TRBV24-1,CATSEGGENQPQHF,TGTGCCACCAGTGAGGGAGGAGAAAATCAGCCCCAGCATTTT
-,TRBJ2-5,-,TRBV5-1,CASSVRASGGQETQYF,TGCGCCAGCAGCGTACGGGCCTCAGGGGGGCAAGAGACCCAGTACTTC
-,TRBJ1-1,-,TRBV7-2,CASSPHFEAFF,TGTGCCAGCAGTCCACATTTTGAAGCTTTCTTT
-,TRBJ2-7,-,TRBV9,CASSVSPAYEQYF,TGTGCCAGCAGCGTAAGTCCAGCGTACGAGCAGTACTTC
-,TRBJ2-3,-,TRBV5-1,CASSLALDTQYF,TGCGCCAGCAGCTTGGCCCTAGATACGCAGTATTTT
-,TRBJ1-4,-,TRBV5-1,CASSLVGTNEKLFF,TGCGCCAGCAGCTTGGTCGGAACTAATGAAAAACTGTTTTTT
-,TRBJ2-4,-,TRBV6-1,CASSEGTGSGTKNIQYF,TGTGCCAGCAGTGAAGGAACAGGGTCTGGGACCAAAAACATTCAGTACTTC
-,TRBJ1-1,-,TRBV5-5,CASSWATGMNTEAFF,TGTGCCAGCAGCTGGGCCACAGGAATGAACACTGAAGCTTTCTTT
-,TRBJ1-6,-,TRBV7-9,CASSLTRNSPLHF,TGTGCCAGCAGCTTAACGCGGAATTCACCCCTCCACTTT
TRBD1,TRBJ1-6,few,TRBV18,CASSPQRLDRSNSPLHF,TGTGCCAGCTCACCACAACGACTGGACAGGAGTAATTCACCCCTCCACTTT
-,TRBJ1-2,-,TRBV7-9,CASSANEEEVYGYTF,TGTGCCAGCAGCGCCAATGAGGAGGAGGTCTATGGCTACACCTTC
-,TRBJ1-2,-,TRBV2,CARAPEHYGYTF,TGTGCCAGGGCGCCGGAGCACTATGGCTACACCTTC
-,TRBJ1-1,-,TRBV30,CAWSRDSLNTEAFF,TGTGCCTGGAGTAGAGACAGCCTGAACACTGAAGCTTTCTTT
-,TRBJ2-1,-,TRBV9,CASSTGLEQFF,TGTGCCAGCAGCACGGGACTCGAGCAGTTCTTC
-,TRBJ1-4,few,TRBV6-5,CARCGATNEKLFF,TGTGCCAGATGCGGTGCAACTAATGAAAAACTGTTTTTT
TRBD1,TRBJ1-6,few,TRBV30,CAWSWDRNNSPLHF,TGTGCCTGGAGTTGGGACAGAAATAATTCACCCCTCCACTTT
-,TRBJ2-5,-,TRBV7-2,CASSFGREETQYF,TGTGCCAGCAGCTTTGGGCGGGAAGAGACCCAGTACTTC
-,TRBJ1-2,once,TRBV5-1,CASTQGGGNNGYTF,TGCGCCAGCACCCAGGGCGGGGGTAATAATGGCTACACCTTC
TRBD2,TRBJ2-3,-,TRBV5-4,CASSLRAGPGTDTQYF,TGTGCCAGCAGCTTAAGAGCGGGGCCGGGCACAGATACGCAGTATTTT